A selection of T cell receptor beta chains follows, all from one sample in a study of radiotherapy plus CTLA-4 blockade in lung cancer. The assay was immunoSEQ multiplex PCR, and TCRdb's table has in-frame clones only and misses some. The sample yields about 70,000 clones, 70% to 85% seen once. The source was peripheral blood, collected from a patient treated with radiotherapy plus ipilimumab. These receptor sequences come from a human donor with non-small cell lung cancer who had a complete response to radiotherapy plus ipilimumab. CDR3s include the opening cysteine and the closing phenylalanine or tryptophan. A D gene is named only where the DNA matches it firmly. Size is stated for part of the rows, as once, few or many counts, or as a class when the clone is expanded.

>TRBJ2-1|-|TRBV29-1|TRBD2|17
TGCAGCGTTGAAGGTTGGACTAGCGGGAGGCCCGTTTTCGTGCAGTTCTTC
CSVEGWTSGRPVFVQFF
>TRBJ2-2|few|TRBV27|-|12
TGTGCCAGCAGTCGTAACACCGGGGAGCTGTTTTTT
CASSRNTGELFF
>TRBJ1-2|-|TRBV15|-|16
TGTGCCACCAGCAGATCTCCGCGGGGGGATGACTATGGCTACACCTTC
CATSRSPRGDDYGYTF
>TRBJ1-4|-|TRBV5-6|TRBD1|19
TGTGCCAGCAGCGATGCTACCCGGGGACAGGGGCTCTCTAATGAAAAACTGTTTTTT
CASSDATRGQGLSNEKLFF
>TRBJ2-1|-|TRBV7-2|-|14
TGTGCCAGCAGCTTAGTACCCACTTTCGATGAGCAGTTCTTC
CASSLVPTFDEQFF
>TRBJ1-1|once|TRBV7-8|-|14
TGTGCCAGCAAAAATCCGGGATTGAACACTGAAGCTTTCTTT
CASKNPGLNTEAFF
>TRBJ2-3|once|TRBV5-4|-|17
TGTGCCAGCAGCCTCCCGCCGGGGCGAACTAGCACAGATACGCAGTATTTT
CASSLPPGRTSTDTQYF
>TRBJ2-7|once|TRBV27|-|14
TGTGCCAGCAGTTTAACCCCACAGTCCTACGAGCAGTACTTC
CASSLTPQSYEQYF
>TRBJ1-6|few|TRBV30|-|15
TGTGCCTGGAGTGTGGGGACCGTAGGCAATTCACCCCTCCACTTT
CAWSVGTVGNSPLHF
>TRBJ1-5|-|TRBV5-1|-|15
TGCGCCAGCAGCTTGGAGGCTTCGAGCAATCAGCCCCAGCATTTT
CASSLEASSNQPQHF
>TRBJ1-1|-|TRBV27|-|13
TGTGCCAGCAGCTCAGGTGGGGGCACTGAAGCTTTCTTT
CASSSGGGTEAFF
>TRBJ2-1|-|TRBV5-6|TRBD1|14
TGTGCCAGCAGCTATTGGACAGGGATGAATGAGCAGTTCTTC
CASSYWTGMNEQFF
>TRBJ1-5|-|TRBV6-1|-|11
TGTGCCAGCAGCGGGGACATACCCCAGCATTTT
CASSGDIPQHF
>TRBJ1-3|-|TRBV28|TRBD1|16
TGTGCCAGCAGCTACTCGGACAGGCTCTCTGGAAACACCATATATTTT
CASSYSDRLSGNTIYF
>TRBJ2-2|-|TRBV9|-|14
TGTGCCAGCAGGGGGCTGGCGAACACCGGGGAGCTGTTTTTT
CASRGLANTGELFF
>TRBJ2-1|-|TRBV6-5|TRBD2|16
TGTGCCAGCAGTTTCAACCCGACTAGCGATTACAATGAGCAGTTCTTC
CASSFNPTSDYNEQFF
>TRBJ2-3|-|TRBV18|TRBD1|19
TGTGCCAGCTCACCCCGGGACAGGGCCCTAACATCTAGCACAGATACGCAGTATTTT
CASSPRDRALTSSTDTQYF
>TRBJ2-2|-|TRBV18|-|15
TGTGCCAGCTCACCACAGGGGTCGAACACCGGGGAGCTGTTTTTT
CASSPQGSNTGELFF
>TRBJ1-4|-|TRBV7-9|-|14
TGTGCCAGCAGCGCTTACAGGGAAGGGGAAAAACTGTTTTTT
CASSAYREGEKLFF
>TRBJ1-4|-|TRBV7-9|-|16
TGTGCCAGCAGCTTATCGGGGGGCGGGAAGAATGAAAAACTGTTTTTT
CASSLSGGGKNEKLFF
>TRBJ1-2|-|TRBV28|-|13
TGTGCCAGCATCTCCACAGGGACCTATGGCTACACCTTC
CASISTGTYGYTF
>TRBJ1-6|-|TRBV9|-|15
TGTGCCAGCAGCGTGGGAGGACAGAATAATTCACCCCTCCACTTT
CASSVGGQNNSPLHF
>TRBJ1-2|-|TRBV30|TRBD1|15
TGTGCCTGGAGCAGGGGGGACAGGGGGGACTATGGCTACACCTTC
CAWSRGDRGDYGYTF
>TRBJ2-1|-|TRBV11-3|-|15
TGTGCCACCTCCTTTTCTTTCGCTTCCTACAATGAGCAGTTCTTC
CATSFSFASYNEQFF
>TRBJ1-1|-|TRBV21-1|-|12
TGTGCCAGCAGCACCCCCGGGACCGAAGCTTTCTTT
CASSTPGTEAFF
>TRBJ2-3|-|TRBV10-3|-|15
TGTGCCATCAGGGGGGCTAGCCCACGCACAGATACGCAGTATTTT
CAIRGASPRTDTQYF
>TRBJ1-1|-|TRBV7-2|-|13
TGTGCCAGCAGCCCGATCGGGGTTACTGAAGCTTTCTTT
CASSPIGVTEAFF
>TRBJ1-1|-|TRBV18|-|15
TGTGCCAGCTCGCCCAGGGTAATCGTAGGCACTGAAGCTTTCTTT
CASSPRVIVGTEAFF
>TRBJ1-2|-|TRBV11-2|-|17
TGTGCCAGCAGCTTAGATCCCTTTAGTCCCGGGGTATATGGCTACACCTTC
CASSLDPFSPGVYGYTF
>TRBJ2-5|-|TRBV5-4|TRBD2|17
TGTGCCAGCAGCGTCTCCGGGGCGGGAGTAGGAGGGGAGACCCAGTACTTC
CASSVSGAGVGGETQYF
>TRBJ2-5|few|TRBV18|-|14
TGTGCCAGCTCACCCGGCAACCGGCAAGAGACCCAGTACTTC
CASSPGNRQETQYF
>TRBJ1-5|-|TRBV5-1|TRBD1|14
TGCGCCAGCAGCCCCGGGACAGGGAGTCAGCCCCAGCATTTT
CASSPGTGSQPQHF
>TRBJ2-1|-|TRBV10-3|TRBD2|16
TGTGCCATCAGTGTCGGACTAGCGGGAGGAAGGGATGAGCAGTTCTTC
CAISVGLAGGRDEQFF
>TRBJ1-1|-|TRBV7-8|-|13
TGTGCCAGCAGCTTCGACCCGAACACTGAAGCTTTCTTT
CASSFDPNTEAFF
>TRBJ2-1|medium-sized|TRBV6-1|TRBD2|16
TGTGCCAGCAGTGGGGAGCGGGGGGTCTCCTACAATGAGCAGTTCTTC
CASSGERGVSYNEQFF
>TRBJ2-7|few|TRBV7-9|-|12
TGTGCCAGCAGCGCGCGGGCGTACGAGCAGTACTTC
CASSARAYEQYF
>TRBJ2-1|once|TRBV28|TRBD2|18
TGTGCCAGCAGGGGACCAATGGGACTAGCGGGAGACCGCAATGAGCAGTTCTTC
CASRGPMGLAGDRNEQFF
>TRBJ2-1|-|TRBV15|TRBD2|13
TGTGCCACCACGACTAGCGAGTACAATGAGCAGTTCTTC
CATTTSEYNEQFF
>TRBJ2-2|few|TRBV5-1|-|13
TGCGCCAGCAGCTTTTCCCTGGGCGGGGAGCTGTTTTTT
CASSFSLGGELFF
>TRBJ1-1|-|TRBV4-1|TRBD1|15
TGCGCCAGCAGCCTTTGGACAGGGTATTTGGCTGAAGCTTTCTTT
CASSLWTGYLAEAFF
>TRBJ2-1|few|TRBV19|TRBD1|15
TGTGCCAGTGCAGGTGGGGCAGGGGGATACAATGAGCAGTTCTTC
CASAGGAGGYNEQFF
>TRBJ2-3|-|TRBV5-6|-|12
TGTGCCAGCAGCTTGGGGGTGGATACGCAGTATTTT
CASSLGVDTQYF
>TRBJ1-4|-|TRBV5-4|-|15
TGTGCCAGCAGCTCTCAACTCGGGGGAGGTGAAAAACTGTTTTTT
CASSSQLGGGEKLFF
>TRBJ2-3|-|TRBV23-1|-|16
TGCGCCAGCAGTCAATCGCATAACAGGGATGCAGATACGCAGTATTTT
CASSQSHNRDADTQYF
>TRBJ2-5|-|TRBV7-9|-|14
TGTGCCAGCAGCTCGGTCTCTCGTGGGGAGACCCAGTACTTC
CASSSVSRGETQYF
>TRBJ2-7|once|TRBV5-1|TRBD2|15
TGCGCCAGCAGCTTGGGGTCGGGGGGGCCCTACGAGCAGTACTTC
CASSLGSGGPYEQYF